Shown below are 3 T cell receptor beta chains from a single sample sequenced in a study of radiotherapy plus CTLA-4 blockade in lung cancer. Sequencing was performed with immunoSEQ multiplex PCR; in TCRdb, only in-frame clones are kept and a portion is missing. This table has 62,000 or so clones, approximately 79% appearing once. The sequencing used peripheral blood, collected from a patient treated with radiotherapy plus ipilimumab. The receptor set was obtained from a human donor with non-small cell lung cancer who had a complete response to radiotherapy plus ipilimumab.

This clone appeared a single time. The chain couples TRBV5-1 to TRBJ2-1; 10 positions match TRBD2. Unmatched junction bases numbered 11, after V lost 0 bases and J lost 5 bases. CDR3 size: 18 residues. CDR1 SGHRS and CDR2 YFSETQ come from the germline V gene. The CDR3 nucleotides read TGCGCCAGCAGCTTGGGTTTGGCCCTAGCGGGAGTACACAATGAGCAGTTCTTC. Translated: CASSLGLALAGVHNEQFF.

V and J are TRBV5-1 and TRBJ1-3; 8 bases are a match to TRBD1. The CDR3 spans 14 residues. Trimming at V came to 4 bases and at J to 2 bases, leaving 2 bases not matched to a gene. Germline V CDR1 and CDR2: SGHRS, YFSETQ. CDR3 sequence reads: CASSTGGAGNTIYF. CDR3 nucleotide sequence: TGCGCCAGCAGCACAGGGGGGGCTGGAAACACCATATATTTT.

This rearrangement joins TRBV5-1 to TRBJ2-1; TRBD1 matches at 9 bases. Losses at the gene ends were 3 bases for V and 6 bases for J; bases not matched to a gene: 4. The CDR3 runs to 14 residues. Looked up from germline, CDR1 is SGHRS and CDR2 is YFSETQ. CDR3 DNA sequence: TGCGCCAGCAGCTCACGGACAGGGGCCAATGAGCAGTTCTTC. It specifies CASSSRTGANEQFF. Combining the CDR3 with reference TRBV5-1 and TRBJ2-1 gives the whole variable domain KAGVTQTPRYLIKTRGQQVTLSCSPISGHRSVSWYQQTPGQGLQFLFEYFSETQRNKGNFPGRFSGRQFSNSRSEMNVSTLELGDSALYLCASSSRTGANEQFFGPGTRLTVL.